These T cell receptor beta chains were read from a single sample in a study of Graves' ophthalmopathy and Graves' hyperthyroidism. TCRdb itself ran the multiplex PCR reads through MiXCR, one entry per CDR3 protein. The repertoire holds roughly 1.1 million distinct CDR3 sequences, with 36% as singletons. Specimen: peripheral blood or thyroid tissue (not recorded which). The source of these receptors is an adult man with Graves' hyperthyroidism. CDR3s include the opening cysteine and the closing phenylalanine or tryptophan. The D gene is left open where the match is weak. Rows may omit the clone size; those that give it use once, few, many or a size class.

>NA|many|TRBJ2-7|TRBV7-3
TGTGCCAGCACTATGATGAAGGGGGGACGGAGTCCACTCTTC
CASTMMKGGRSPLF
>TRBD1|NA|TRBJ2-1|TRBV5-1
TGCGCCAGCACGGACAGGGTTACCTACAATGAGCAGTTCTTC
CASTDRVTYNEQFF
>NA|NA|TRBJ2-7|TRBV5-1
TGCGCCAGCACGACAGGAGTGTCTGAGATAACCTACGAGCAGTACTTC
CASTTGVSEITYEQYF
>NA|many|TRBJ2-5|TRBV6-5
TGTGCCAGCAGATCCCCTGAGACCCAGTACTTC
CASRSPETQYF
>NA|many|TRBJ2-6|TRBV12-3/TRBV12-4
TGTGCCAGCAGTGCCGCGGGATCCGGGGCCAACGTCCTGACTTTC
CASSAAGSGANVLTF
>TRBD1|NA|TRBJ1-1|TRBV24-1
TGTGCCACCAGTGACCGCGGGACAGGGGGCGTGAACACTGAAGCTTTCTTT
CATSDRGTGGVNTEAFF
>TRBD1|few|TRBJ1-6|TRBV20-1
TGCAGTGCAAAAATGACAGGGTACTATAATTCACCCCTCCACTTT
CSAKMTGYYNSPLHF
>NA|many|TRBJ1-4|TRBV7-6
TGTGCCAGCAGTTCACGACCCGTGTTTGGTGAAAAACTGTTTTTT
CASSSRPVFGEKLFF
>TRBD1|few|TRBJ1-2|TRBV4-1
TGCGCCAGCAGCCAGGGGACAGGGGCAAGAGACTATGGCTACACCTTC
CASSQGTGARDYGYTF
>NA|NA|TRBJ1-6|TRBV18
TGTGCCAGCTCACCGTTACCCCCACAGAATTCACCTCTCCACTTT
CASSPLPPQNSPLHF
>NA|many|TRBJ1-6|TRBV7-6
TGTGCCAGCAGCCAGACAGATACCCTCTATAATTCACCCCTCCACTTT
CASSQTDTLYNSPLHF
>NA|NA|TRBJ2-6|TRBV7-2
TGTGCCAGCAGCTTACGCGGGGGCGACGTCCTGACTTTC
CASSLRGGDVLTF
>NA|NA|TRBJ1-4|TRBV12-3/TRBV12-4
TGTGCCAGCAGTTTGAGGGCAGATGAAAAACTGTTTTTT
CASSLRADEKLFF
>NA|NA|TRBJ2-5|TRBV7-3
TGCGCCAGCAGCCAAGGTGCAGGGGCAAACCAAGAGGCCCAGTACTTC
CASSQGAGANQEAQYF
>TRBD1|NA|TRBJ1-1|TRBV29-1
TGCAGCGCCCTCGACAGGGTAAGGGACACTGAAGCTTTCTTT
CSALDRVRDTEAFF
>TRBD2|once|TRBJ2-5|TRBV10-3
TGTGCCAGCAGTAACGGGACTAGCGGGTGGAAAGAGACCCAGTACTTC
CASSNGTSGWKETQYF
>NA|few|TRBJ2-5|TRBV7-3
TGCGCCAGCAGCCGGGAAGGAGAGACCCAGTACTTC
CASSREGETQYF
>NA|NA|TRBJ1-2|TRBV20-1
TGCAGTGCGAACAAGGGCGGGGGCTACACCTTC
CSANKGGGYTF
>NA|NA|TRBJ1-5|TRBV29-1
TGCAGCGTTGGCCACAGGTTCTATCAGCCCCAGCATTTT
CSVGHRFYQPQHF
>TRBD1|many|TRBJ2-5|TRBV10-3
TGTGCCATCAGTGACGACAGGGAAATAGAGACCCAGTACTTC
CAISDDREIETQYF
>TRBD1|once|TRBJ1-5|TRBV5-1
TGCGCCAGCAGCTTGGGGGACAGTAGCAATCAGCCCCGGCATTTT
CASSLGDSSNQPRHF
>NA|NA|TRBJ1-1|TRBV19
TGTGCCAGTAGTACCGGGCCAGAATACGTGGCTTTCTTT
CASSTGPEYVAFF
>NA|many|TRBJ1-5|TRBV20-1
TGCAGTGCCGCTTTGACGAGCAATCAGCCCCAGCATTTT
CSAALTSNQPQHF
>NA|many|TRBJ2-5|TRBV20-1
TGCAGTGCTAGTTGGCGTCAAGAGACCCAGTACTTC
CSASWRQETQYF
>NA|NA|TRBJ2-2|TRBV19
TGTGCCAGTAGTATAGTAGCTGGGGCCGGGGAGCTGTTTTTT
CASSIVAGAGELFF
>TRBD1|NA|TRBJ2-7|TRBV25-1
TGTGCGCCTTGGACAGGGATGAACGAGCAGTACTTC
CAPWTGMNEQYF
>TRBD2|NA|TRBJ2-7|TRBV5-1
TGCGCCAGCACCGGGACTAGCGGGAGGAGCCTCTCCTACGAGCAGTACTTC
CASTGTSGRSLSYEQYF
>TRBD1|NA|TRBJ1-6|TRBV15
TGTGCCACCAGCGCCCGGGACAGACACGGGGGTTCACCCCTCCACTTT
CATSARDRHGGSPLHF
>TRBD1|few|TRBJ1-6|TRBV30
TGTGCCTGGAGTGTACAGGGGGCACGTTCACCCCTCCACTTT
CAWSVQGARSPLHF
>NA|NA|TRBJ2-2|TRBV9
TGTGCCAGCCGTACTTCGGAAAGAGGGGGACCATTCATCGGCACCGGGGAGCTGTTTTTT
CASRTSERGGPFIGTGELFF
>TRBD1|NA|TRBJ2-7|TRBV5-1
TGCGCCAGCAGCCGGGACAGGGACCACTCCTACGAGCAGTACTTC
CASSRDRDHSYEQYF
>NA|few|TRBJ2-6|TRBV29-1
TGCAGCGTTTCCGGGACAGGGGCCAACGTCCTGACTTTC
CSVSGTGANVLTF
>NA|few|TRBJ2-7|TRBV30
TGTGCCTGGAGTGTGAGGTCGAAACTTTACGAGCAGTACTTC
CAWSVRSKLYEQYF
>TRBD1|many|TRBJ1-6|TRBV10-1
TGCGCCAGCAGTGCAGGGGGGGGATCACCCCTCCACTTT
CASSAGGGSPLHF
>NA|many|TRBJ1-2|TRBV9
TGTGCCAGCACCGAAAACCCCTTAAACTATGGCTACACCTTC
CASTENPLNYGYTF
>NA|many|TRBJ1-1|TRBV7-9
TGTGCCAGCAGCAATACCGCCGGGCTGAACACTGAAGCTTTCTTT
CASSNTAGLNTEAFF
>TRBD1|many|TRBJ1-2|TRBV29-1
TGCAGCGGCTCAGGGGGTGAGGGTGGCTACACCTTC
CSGSGGEGGYTF
>TRBD1|many|TRBJ1-4|TRBV5-1
TGCGCCAGCAGACCCCTCGGGACAGCGTCAACTAATGAAAAACTGTTTTTT
CASRPLGTASTNEKLFF
>NA|NA|TRBJ2-7|TRBV7-2
TGTGCCTGCAGCTCTCAGCGATTCGGGTCCTACGAGCAGTACTTC
CACSSQRFGSYEQYF